This paragraph covers one T cell receptor beta chain sequence. What antigen it recognizes has not been identified. It has no much larger one-base neighbor in the sample; base qualities were not kept. The data were obtained in a study of T cells in placental villitis. Looking at the study overall: Placental TCR-beta repertoires were compared across villitis of unknown etiology, gestational-age-matched unaffected controls, and infectious villitis in order to test an allograft-versus-infection hypothesis. Study-wide findings and limitations: CMV-specific clone frequencies were lower in villitis of unknown etiology than in infectious CMV cases (approximately 0.001 vs 0.011), and villitis of unknown etiology did not differ from controls on this measure. Bulk tissue sequencing could not distinguish helper, regulatory or cytotoxic T cells, nor maternal versus fetal T cells, and excluded gamma-delta receptors. Small amounts of decidua were contained in the paraffin blocks, so some of the captured T cells, especially in controls, may have been decidual rather than villous infiltrates.

Using the immunoSEQ v4 bias-controlled multiplex PCR assay, run blinded to group allocation, TCR-beta CDR3 regions were amplified from genomic DNA. Reference gene primers were added alongside TCR-beta primers to estimate nucleated cell and T cell quantities per sample. Sequencing of the libraries was performed on an Illumina MiSeq with a 100-cycle paired-end protocol. Per the original workflow: The immunoSEQ Analyzer software was used to calculate diversity and richness, with richness measured by iChao1 and clonality based on Pielou evenness and Shannon diversity (range 0-1, where higher values mean less diversity). Using confidence 3 and substitution 2, CDR3 amino acid sequences together with their V/J genes were queried against VDJdb for CMV, EBV and influenza A specificities. The Morisita-Horn index was used to assess how much TCR-beta amino acid clonotypes overlapped between the villitis of unknown etiology, infectious villitis and control repertoires. TCRdb carries this immuneACCESS record with in-frame sequences only. Its versions omit some clonotypes, under half of them owing to an unresolved V gene in the studies checked, with the rest unexplained. D and trimming were read from the DNA, whereas the V and J calls and clone size are those reported in that table. The table for this sample lists approximately 3,000 clones; about 77% of them were counted only once. Of the sample, roughly a sixth is held by the ten largest clones.

Five infectious villitis placentae, four with confirmed cytomegalovirus and one with Toxoplasma gondii, were included and were not matched to other groups. The mothers in the infectious villitis group were younger, carried smaller fetuses, and either delivered preterm or experienced intrauterine demise in a couple of cases. Placentae were collected after delivery and underwent gross and histological evaluation before archival tissue selection. Five 10-micron scrolls were cut from each FFPE block, and DNA was isolated using the AllPrep DNA/RNA FFPE Tissue kit. DNA concentration and purity were evaluated by NanoDrop, whereas RNA quality was assessed on a Bioanalyzer. The CDR3 measures 14 amino acids from cysteine to phenylalanine. Of the read, only the CDR3 DNA is kept; its 42 bases are in frame from base 1. CDR1 and CDR2 (ENHRY, SYGVKD) derive from the germline V gene. The trim is 6 bases for V and 0 bases for J, with a gap of 10 bases between the germline ends.

Sequenced sample: placental tissue containing maternal and fetal cells. This TCR was recovered from a human patient with infectious villitis; the placental T cells may come from both mother and fetus. The V and J genes are TRBV10-3 and TRBJ2-3, with the D segment identity uncertain. The CDR3 sequence is CAIRNIGSTDTQYF. Here is the DNA: TGTGCCATCAGGAATATAGGGAGCACAGATACGCAGTATTTT.